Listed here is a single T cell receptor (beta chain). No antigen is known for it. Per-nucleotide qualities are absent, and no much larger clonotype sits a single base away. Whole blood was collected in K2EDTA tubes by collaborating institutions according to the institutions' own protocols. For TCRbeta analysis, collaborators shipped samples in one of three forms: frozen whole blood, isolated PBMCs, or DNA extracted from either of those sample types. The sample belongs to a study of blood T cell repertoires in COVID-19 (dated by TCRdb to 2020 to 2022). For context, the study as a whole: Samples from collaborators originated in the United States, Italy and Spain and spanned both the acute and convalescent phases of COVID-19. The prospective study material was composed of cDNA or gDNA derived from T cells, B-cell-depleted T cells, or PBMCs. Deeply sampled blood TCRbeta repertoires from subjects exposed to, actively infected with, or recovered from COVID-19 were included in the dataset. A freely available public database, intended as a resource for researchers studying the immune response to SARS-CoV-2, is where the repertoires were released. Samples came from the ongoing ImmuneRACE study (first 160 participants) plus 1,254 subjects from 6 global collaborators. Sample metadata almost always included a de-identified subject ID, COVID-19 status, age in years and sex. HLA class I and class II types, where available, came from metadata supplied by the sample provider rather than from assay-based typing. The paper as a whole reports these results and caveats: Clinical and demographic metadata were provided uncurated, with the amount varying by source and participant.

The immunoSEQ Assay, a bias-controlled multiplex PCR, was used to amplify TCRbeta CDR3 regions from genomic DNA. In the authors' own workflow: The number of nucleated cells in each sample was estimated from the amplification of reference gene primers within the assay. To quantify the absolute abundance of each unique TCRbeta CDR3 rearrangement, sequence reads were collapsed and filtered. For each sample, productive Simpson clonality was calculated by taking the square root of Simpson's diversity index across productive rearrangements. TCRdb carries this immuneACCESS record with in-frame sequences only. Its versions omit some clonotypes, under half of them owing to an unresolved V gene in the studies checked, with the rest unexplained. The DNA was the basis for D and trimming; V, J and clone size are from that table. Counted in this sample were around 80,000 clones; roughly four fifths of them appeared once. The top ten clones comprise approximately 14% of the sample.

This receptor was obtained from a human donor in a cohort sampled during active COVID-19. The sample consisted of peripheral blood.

The DNA sequence follows: TGTGCCAGCAGTTTATTATCCGGGGGTCTGGCTGAAGCTTTCTTT. It translates as CASSLLSGGLAEAFF. The chain is assembled from TRBV27 and TRBJ1-1; a weak D assignment points to TRBD1 (5 bases agree). Trimming at the junction amounts to 1 base on V and 6 bases on J, and the germline ends lie 15 bases apart. Its CDR3 holds 15 amino acids, cysteine through phenylalanine. The retained sequence is limited to the CDR3, 45 bases, with the frame set at the first base. CDR1 and CDR2 are drawn from the germline V gene (reference sequence): MNHEY, SMNVEV.